This T cell receptor beta chain was recorded in a study of shared clonotypes between healthy human individuals. Study results and caveats: An effect of sequencing depth on clonotype sharing among donors was expected.

As concerns this clone: Its antigen is undetermined.

Germline-derived CDR1 and CDR2 are SGHVS and FQNEAQ. The V gene lost 5 bases and the J gene lost 3 bases, with 13 bases spanning the gap. The CDR3 is made up of 14 amino acids. Clones were read by immunoSEQ multiplex PCR, and TCRdb kept only the in-frame ones, dropping some. The table shows about 480,000 clones, with 79% occurring only once. Material for sequencing was PBMCs. V gene TRBV7-8 combines with J gene TRBJ1-1; D gene uncertain. The sequence was collected from a woman between 40 and 50 years old in good health. Some clones in this sample may be carry-over from other donors' samples. DNA of the CDR3: TGTGCCAGCAGCACCAGGACGGCCTACACTGAAGCTTTCTTT. Amino acids: CASSTRTAYTEAFF.